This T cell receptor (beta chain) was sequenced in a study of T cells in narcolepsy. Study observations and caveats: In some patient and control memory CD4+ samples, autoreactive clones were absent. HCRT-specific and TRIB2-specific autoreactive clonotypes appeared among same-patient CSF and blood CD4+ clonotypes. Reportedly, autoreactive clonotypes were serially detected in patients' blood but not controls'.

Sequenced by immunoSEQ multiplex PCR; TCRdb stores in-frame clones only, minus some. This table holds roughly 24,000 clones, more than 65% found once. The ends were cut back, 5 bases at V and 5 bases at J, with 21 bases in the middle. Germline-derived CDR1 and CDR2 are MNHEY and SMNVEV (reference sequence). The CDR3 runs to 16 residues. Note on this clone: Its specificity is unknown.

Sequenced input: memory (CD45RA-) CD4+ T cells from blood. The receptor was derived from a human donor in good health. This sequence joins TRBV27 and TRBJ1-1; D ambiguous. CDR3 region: CASSTFWGRAITEAFF. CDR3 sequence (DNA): TGTGCCAGCAGTACCTTCTGGGGTAGGGCGATAACTGAAGCTTTCTTT.